Listed here are 25 T cell receptor beta chains from one sample, sequenced in a study of CD8 T cells in Susac syndrome. Reverse transcription used roughly 0.5 to 1 ug RNA and random hexamers. TCRdb recomputed calls from the immunoSEQ multiplex PCR reads with MiXCR, one row per CDR3 protein. The sample lists roughly 190,000 distinct CDR3 sequences, roughly nine tenths occurring once. What was sequenced was CD4+ T cells from PBMCs. Receptors were obtained from a human donor with Susac syndrome.

The chain recombines TRBV20-1 with TRBJ2-7; 12 bases align to TRBD1. CDR3 length: 13 residues. V was pared by 6 bases and J by 4 bases, with 4 bases of the junction left unmatched. In germline, CDR1 is DFQATT, CDR2 SNEGSKA (reference sequence). Written as DNA, the CDR3 is TGCAGTGCCCCGGGACAGGGGGCTTACGAGCAGTACTTC. Translation: CSAPGQGAYEQYF.

The chain links TRBV29-1 to TRBJ2-1, with D possibly TRBD1 on 6 matching bases. Germline V gene lookup returns CDR1 SQVTM and CDR2 ANQGSEA. The germline V and J ends were trimmed by 4 bases and 7 bases, with 11 bases remaining between them. The length of the CDR3 is 12 residues. CDR3 protein: CSVGFRGNEQFF. For the CDR3, the DNA is TGCAGCGTTGGTTTTAGGGGGAATGAGCAGTTCTTC.

The chain uses TRBV2 and TRBJ2-3; 8 bases line up with TRBD1. Losses at the gene ends were 4 bases for V and 2 bases for J; bases not matched to a gene: 5. Germline assignment: CDR1 SNHLY and CDR2 FYNNEI. There are 15 residues in the CDR3. The CDR3 region is CASSGRGQDTDTQYF. CDR3 bases: TGTGCCAGCAGTGGTCGGGGACAGGACACAGATACGCAGTATTTT.

This clonotype came up once. The chain links TRBV19 to TRBJ1-5, with TRBD1 matching over 7 bases. This CDR3 contains 17 residues. Trimming cost V 9 bases and J 4 bases; bases outside gene matches: 18. Germline CDR1 and CDR2: LNHDA and SQIVND (reference sequence). CDR3 region: CASVPSRLGQANQPQHF. CDR3 coding DNA: TGTGCCAGCGTCCCTTCTAGGCTCGGACAGGCTAATCAGCCCCAGCATTTT.

The chain joins TRBV9 to TRBJ1-1, with no clear D. The CDR3 spans 14 residues. The V end lost 0 bases, the J end lost 0 bases, and 6 bases lay between the germline ends. Germline V gene lookup returns CDR1 SGDLS and CDR2 YYNGEE. CDR3 residues: CASSVGPVNTEAFF. The DNA of the CDR3 is TGTGCCAGCAGCGTAGGTCCGGTGAACACTGAAGCTTTCTTT.

The rearrangement joins TRBV19 to TRBJ1-4, with 7 bases identical to TRBD1. Trimming at V came to 6 bases and at J to 8 bases, leaving 6 bases not matched to a gene. CDR1 is LNHDA, CDR2 SQIVND, per germline (reference sequence). This CDR3 comprises 13 residues. CDR3 amino acids: CASSTGTEEKLFF. The CDR3 DNA reads as TGTGCCAGTAGCACCGGGACAGAGGAAAAACTGTTTTTT.

The gene calls are TRBV9 and TRBJ1-2; perhaps TRBD1 as D (6 bases). V gave up 4 bases and J gave up 8 bases, with 21 bases separating them. From germline, CDR1 is SGDLS and CDR2 YYNGEE. The CDR3 has 15 residues. CDR3: CASSRQDSQLGGYTF. DNA of the CDR3: TGTGCCAGCAGCCGACAGGACAGTCAATTAGGAGGCTACACCTTC.

The V call is TRBV6-2 or TRBV6-3, the J call TRBJ2-2; D may be TRBD1 (7 bases). V shed 6 bases and J shed 5 bases, with 19 bases lying between them. Germline CDR1 is MNHEY and CDR2 is SVGEGT. This CDR3 contains 16 residues. CDR3 sequence reads: CASSNRGRGGTGELFF. DNA of the CDR3: TGTGCCAGCAGCAACAGGGGACGAGGGGGGACCGGGGAGCTGTTTTTT.

The CDR3 bases are TGTGCCAGCAGTTTATCTGCAGGGATCTACGAGCAGTACTTC. Its protein is CASSLSAGIYEQYF. This chain links TRBV27 with TRBJ2-7; D may be TRBD1 (5 bases). V lost 0 bases and J 3 bases, leaving 9 bases between the germline ends. Germline values: CDR1 MNHEY, CDR2 SMNVEV (reference sequence). The CDR3 is 14 residues long.

The V call is TRBV12-3 or TRBV12-4, the J call TRBJ2-5, with D possibly being TRBD2 (6 bases). V dropped 4 bases and J dropped 2 bases, with 8 bases sitting between them. The CDR3 is 13 amino acids. CDR3 in amino acids: CASSSRGQETQYF. The CDR3 DNA is TGTGCCAGCAGTTCCCGGGGGCAAGAGACCCAGTACTTC.

The rearrangement links TRBV7-6 to TRBJ2-5, with TRBD1 matching 8 bases. Per the germline V gene, CDR1 is SGHVS and CDR2 is FNYEAQ. Trimming cost V 2 bases and J 5 bases; bases outside gene matches: 19. This CDR3 has 19 residues. Here the CDR3 reads CASSLRVRRGQGSRETQYF. In DNA form, the CDR3 reads TGTGCCAGCAGCTTAAGGGTCCGCAGGGGGCAGGGCTCCAGGGAGACCCAGTACTTC.

The rearrangement uses TRBV5-1 and TRBJ1-1; 9 nucleotides match TRBD1. CDR1 and CDR2 (germline): SGHRS, YFSETQ. This CDR3 contains 14 residues. J lost 5 bases, V lost 2 bases, and 4 bases had no gene match. CDR3 region: CASSLHRGRTEAFF. The CDR3 DNA reads TGCGCCAGCAGCTTACACAGGGGGCGGACTGAAGCTTTCTTT.

The V gene is TRBV6-1, the J gene TRBJ1-1; weak D call: TRBD1 (5 bases). This CDR3 has 15 amino acids. Per germline, CDR1 MNHNS and CDR2 SASEGT. V lost 4 bases and J lost 0, with 12 bases in between. The DNA of the CDR3 is TGTGCCAGCAGTGGGGTCGGGACCGTGAACACTGAAGCTTTCTTT. Amino acids: CASSGVGTVNTEAFF.

The chain combines TRBV5-1 with TRBJ1-1, with no clear D. The germline CDR1 and CDR2 sequences are SGHRS and YFSETQ. The V and J ends lost 4 bases and 2 bases respectively, with 18 bases between them. This CDR3 is built from 16 residues. CDR3 DNA sequence: TGCGCCAGCAGCGTAAGGAGGATGGCAGACAACACTGAAGCTTTCTTT. As protein: CASSVRRMADNTEAFF.

The CDR3 bases are TGTGCCACCAGCAGACCGCCCGGGACTAGCGGGAGGGCCCTCTCCGGTGAGCAGTTCTTC. This gives the protein CATSRPPGTSGRALSGEQFF. The V gene is TRBV15, the J gene TRBJ2-1; TRBD2 agrees at 16 bases. Germline V gives CDR1 LNHNV, CDR2 YYDKDF (reference sequence). There are 20 residues in the CDR3. With 2 bases clipped from V and 9 bases from J, the junction kept 16 bases outside the gene matches.

The chain couples TRBV18 to TRBJ1-3; 9 nucleotides agree with TRBD1. The CDR3 loop spans 16 amino acids. V lost 0 bases, J lost 7 bases, and 7 bases stayed unmatched. Germline loops: CDR1 KGHSH, CDR2 LQKENI. CDR3 loop: CASSPPGQGLSNTIYF. The CDR3 coding sequence is TGTGCCAGCTCACCACCGGGACAGGGATTGAGTAACACCATATATTTT.

The V gene is TRBV20-1, the J gene TRBJ1-1, with D perhaps matching TRBD1 (5 bases). Germline-derived CDR1 and CDR2 are DFQATT and SNEGSKA (reference sequence). V lost 6 bases and J lost 4, with 12 bases in between. This CDR3 is built from 12 residues. For the CDR3, the DNA is TGCAGTGCCCGTGGGGGAAGCACTGAAGCTTTCTTT. This translates into CSARGGSTEAFF.

The V gene is TRBV19, the J gene TRBJ1-1, with 8 bases aligning to TRBD1. The length of the CDR3 is 15 residues. Trimming cost V 4 bases and J 10 bases; bases outside gene matches: 14. Germline loops: CDR1 LNHDA, CDR2 SQIVND (reference sequence). The CDR3 DNA is TGTGCCAGTAGTAGGGGTGCGGACAGGGCTCTCCGAGCTTTCTTT. As protein: CASSRGADRALRAFF.

The chain combines TRBV18 with TRBJ1-3; D gene unclear. The V end was cut by 3 bases, the J end by 4 bases, with 10 bases between. This CDR3 comprises 14 residues. Germline V gives CDR1 KGHSH, CDR2 LQKENI. DNA of the CDR3: TGTGCCAGCTCACCCGATCGGAGGGGAAACACCATATATTTT. This codes for CASSPDRRGNTIYF.

The chain links TRBV5-1 to TRBJ1-6; a weak D match, TRBD1 (6 bases). V lost 3 bases and J lost 4, with 11 bases in between. CDR1 SGHRS and CDR2 YFSETQ come from the germline V gene. The CDR3 consists of 15 residues. CDR3 sequence: CASSSRDTYNSPLHF. The CDR3 DNA reads as TGCGCCAGCAGCTCCCGGGACACATATAATTCACCCCTCCACTTT.

The rearrangement links TRBV9 to TRBJ2-3; D not resolved. The length of the CDR3 is 14 residues. Trimming shortened V by 1 base and J by 0 bases, and 6 bases separated the two germline ends. Germline V CDR1 and CDR2: SGDLS, YYNGEE. CDR3: CASSVPASTDTQYF. For the CDR3, the DNA is TGTGCCAGCAGCGTACCTGCTAGCACAGATACGCAGTATTTT. Drawing the rest from reference TRBV9 and TRBJ2-3, the complete variable domain is DSGVTQTPKHLITATGQRVTLRCSPRSGDLSVYWYQQSLDQGLQFLIQYYNGEERAKGNILERFSAQQFPDLHSELNLSSLELGDSALYFCASSVPASTDTQYFGPGTRLTVL.

The chain has TRBV12-3 or TRBV12-4 and TRBJ1-2, with D perhaps matching TRBD1 (5 bases). V was clipped by 5 bases and J by 4 bases, with 11 bases between them. The CDR3 runs 13 residues. The CDR3 sequence: CASSTGTAYGYTF. CDR3 DNA sequence: TGTGCCAGCAGTACCGGGACGGCCTATGGCTACACCTTC.

The chain couples TRBV12-3 or TRBV12-4 to TRBJ1-1; no definite D call. Between the trimmed V and J ends, which lost 5 bases and 5 bases, there was a span of 12 bases. The length of the CDR3 is 13 residues. CDR3 protein: CASSQQILTEAFF. DNA of the CDR3: TGTGCCAGCAGTCAACAGATTTTAACTGAAGCTTTCTTT.

This chain joins TRBV5-6 and TRBJ1-4; D may be TRBD1 (6 bases). The CDR3 totals 18 residues. The germline V and J ends were trimmed by 4 bases and 3 bases, with 22 bases remaining between them. Germline CDR1 reads SGHDT; CDR2 reads YYEEEE. The CDR3 is CASSRYGTRLRANEKLFF. The CDR3, as DNA: TGTGCCAGCAGCAGATACGGGACACGACTAAGGGCTAATGAAAAACTGTTTTTT.

The gene calls are TRBV20-1 and TRBJ2-3, with TRBD2 identical over 9 bases. The V and J ends lost 6 bases and 2 bases, in that order; junction bases with no gene match: 12. The V gene's germline CDR1 is DFQATT and CDR2 SNEGSKA (reference sequence). The CDR3 loop spans 16 amino acids. CDR3 loop: CSAQSGLAGPTDTQYF. As DNA, the CDR3 is TGCAGTGCCCAATCAGGTCTAGCGGGACCCACAGATACGCAGTATTTT.